This T cell receptor (beta chain) is from a study of beta chain features in type 1 diabetes. Overall study context: The number of sorted cells examined across all samples was around 99 million. Study observations and caveats: Type 1 diabetes patients showed a moderate but significant shortening of TCRB CDR3s in all four CD4+ subsets.

Details on this clone: What it binds is unknown.

This CDR3 region has 13 residues. cDNA synthesis used the whole RNA isolate, giving expressed TCRB sequences. There were approximately 3.5 million reads on average in the naive, central memory and regulatory T cell samples. The method was immunoSEQ multiplex PCR; TCRdb's version includes in-frame clones alone and lacks a portion of them. The profile shows roughly 350,000 clones, 9.6% of them singletons. V is TRBV21-1 and J is TRBJ2-7; no DNA check was done on the table's D call, TRBD1. TRBV21-1 is deemed a pseudogene. This receptor was obtained from a man aged 30 to 39 with type 1 diabetes. Sequencing was carried out using central memory CD4+ T cells from blood. The CDR3 is CASGDSLPYEQYF. The CDR3 DNA follows: TGTGCCAGCGGGGACAGTCTCCCCTACGAGCAGTACTTC.